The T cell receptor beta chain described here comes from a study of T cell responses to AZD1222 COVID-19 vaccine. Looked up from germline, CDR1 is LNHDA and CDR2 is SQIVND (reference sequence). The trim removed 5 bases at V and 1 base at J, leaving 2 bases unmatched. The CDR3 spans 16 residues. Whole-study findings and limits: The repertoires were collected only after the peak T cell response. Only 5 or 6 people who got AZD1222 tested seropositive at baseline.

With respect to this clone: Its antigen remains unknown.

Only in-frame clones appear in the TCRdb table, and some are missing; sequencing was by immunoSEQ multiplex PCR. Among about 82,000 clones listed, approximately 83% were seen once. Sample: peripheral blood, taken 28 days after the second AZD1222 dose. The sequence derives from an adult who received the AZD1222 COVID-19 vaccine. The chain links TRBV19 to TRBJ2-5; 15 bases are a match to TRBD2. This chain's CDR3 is CASSSGLAGGQETQYF. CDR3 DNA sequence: TGTGCCAGTAGTTCGGGACTAGCGGGAGGCCAAGAGACCCAGTACTTC.